Listed here are 31 T cell receptor beta chains from one sample, sequenced in a study of blood T cells in healthy people across ages. A sample-barcoded 5' primer and a J-beta primer mix were used in a second PCR of roughly 6 to 12 cycles. TCRdb passed the 5' RACE reads through MiXCR, listing each CDR3 protein once. The data hold fewer than 700,000 distinct CDR3 sequences, with around 38% observed a single time. The sample comprised blood. The receptors derive from a man older than 75 in good health.

This clonotype was found many times. The V call is TRBV29-1, the J call TRBJ2-7; 9 bases are a match to TRBD1. The junction had 8 bases not matched to a gene; V was cut back by 2 bases and J by 3 bases. CDR3 length: 15 residues. Germline V gene sequence: CDR1 SQVTM, CDR2 ANQGSEA. Written as DNA, the CDR3 is TGCAGCGTTGAATTTCCGGGACAGGGTATCTACGAGCAGTACTTC. Translating it yields CSVEFPGQGIYEQYF.

This chain connects TRBV6-2 or TRBV6-3 to TRBJ2-3; 11 nucleotides align to TRBD2. The CDR3 loop spans 18 amino acids. After removal of 1 base from V and 3 bases from J, the junction contained 9 bases not matched to a gene. CDR1 and CDR2 (germline): MNHEY, SVGEGT. The CDR3 coding sequence is TGTGCCAGCAGTTACTACGCTCCTAGCGGGGGGCCGACAGATACGCAGTATTTT. Translation: CASSYYAPSGGPTDTQYF.

The chain links TRBV28 to TRBJ1-2, with 9 bases that match TRBD1. CDR1 is MDHEN, CDR2 SYDVKM, per germline. J lost 7 bases, V lost 5 bases, and 14 bases had no gene match. The CDR3 spans 16 residues. The DNA for the CDR3 is TGTGCCAGCAGTCTAGCGACAGGGGGTGTACGGGGTGGCTACACCTTC. This gives the protein CASSLATGGVRGGYTF.

This clonotype was seen a handful of times. The chain combines TRBV4-3 with TRBJ2-3; the D gene is possibly TRBD1 (6 bases). Germline V CDR1 and CDR2: LGHNA, YSLEER. The V gene lost 3 bases and the J gene lost 2 bases, with 12 bases spanning the gap. The CDR3 sequence is 15 residues long. CDR3 DNA: TGCGCCAGCAGCCAGGTGGGGACATTCACAGATACGCAGTATTTT. Translating gives CASSQVGTFTDTQYF.

This clonotype was seen only a few times. The chain uses TRBV20-1 and TRBJ2-4; 10 nucleotides align to TRBD2. The closer fit of TRBJ2-7 to the DNA end suggests the J call may be wrong. CDR1 and CDR2 from the germline V gene are DFQATT and SNEGSKA (reference sequence). The CDR3 has 13 residues. The CDR3 DNA sequence: TGCAGTGCTCCAGGGACTAGCGAGAGCGAGCAGTACTTC. Its translation is CSAPGTSESEQYF.

This clonotype occurred a few times. The chain is built from TRBV10-3 and TRBJ1-2; 9 nucleotides agree with TRBD1. This CDR3 is 13 amino acids long. Germline CDR1 is ENHRY and CDR2 is SYGVKD. Germline trimming cut 10 bases from V and 7 bases from J; bases unmatched to any gene: 10. DNA of the CDR3: TGTGCCACCCGTGGGGACAGGGTCGGTGGCTACACCTTC. As protein: CATRGDRVGGYTF.

This clonotype has only a few counts. The chain recombines TRBV7-2 with TRBJ2-5, with 11 bases identical to TRBD2. Per the germline V gene, CDR1 is SGHTA and CDR2 is FQGNSA. Losses at the gene ends were 3 bases for V and 2 bases for J; bases not matched to a gene: 5. The CDR3 covers 16 residues. As DNA, the CDR3 is TGTGCCAGCAGCTTCCTCCTAGCGGGGGGTCAAGAGACCCAGTACTTC. Its translation: CASSFLLAGGQETQYF. Complete variable domain (other parts from reference TRBV7-2 and TRBJ2-5): GAGVSQSPSNKVTEKGKDVELRCDPISGHTALYWYRQSLGQGLEFLIYFQGNSAPDKSGLPSDRFSAERTGGSVSTLTIQRTQQEDSAVYLCASSFLLAGGQETQYFGPGTRLLVL.

The J gene is TRBJ2-1, the V gene TRBV18; possibly TRBD2 for D (8 bases). V lost 3 bases, J lost 9 bases, and 18 bases lay in between. CDR3 size: 15 residues. CDR1 is KGHSH, CDR2 LQKENI, per germline. CDR3 loop: CASSPRGQRETEQFF. The CDR3, as DNA: TGTGCCAGCTCACCCCGGGGACAGCGGGAGACTGAGCAGTTCTTC. Based on the CDR3 plus reference TRBV18 and TRBJ2-1, the full variable domain is NAGVMQNPRHLVRRRGQEARLRCSPMKGHSHVYWYRQLPEEGLKFMVYLQKENIIDESGMPKERFSAEFPKEGPSILRIQQVVRGDSAAYFCASSPRGQRETEQFFGPGTRLTVL.

The rearrangement links TRBV7-2 to TRBJ2-5; TRBD1 aligns across 8 bases. The V segment lost 5 bases and the J segment 11 bases; nucleotides outside the gene matches: 16. CDR1 is SGHTA, CDR2 FQGNSA, per germline. The CDR3 loop spans 15 amino acids. The CDR3 protein is CASSRQGTYYNEQYF. The CDR3 nucleotides read TGTGCCAGCAGCCGACAGGGGACCTACTACAATGAGCAGTACTTC.

At least ten counts were recorded for this clonotype. The chain employs TRBV20-1 and TRBJ2-6; D remains unclear. V shed 3 bases and J shed 3 bases, with 6 bases lying between them. The CDR3 runs to 13 residues. CDR1 DFQATT and CDR2 SNEGSKA come from the germline V gene (reference sequence). The CDR3 here is CSASNVGANVLTF. The DNA of the CDR3 is TGCAGTGCTAGTAATGTTGGGGCCAACGTCCTGACTTTC.

The chain has TRBV4-3 and TRBJ2-5, with D possibly TRBD2 on 5 matching bases. The CDR3 consists of 14 residues. Trimming stripped 1 base from V and 5 bases from J, with 11 bases between. Germline values: CDR1 LGHNA, CDR2 YSLEER. The DNA for the CDR3 is TGCGCCAGCAGCCAAGCATCCGGGATGGAGACCCAGTACTTC. This sequence encodes CASSQASGMETQYF.

The chain couples TRBV14 to TRBJ2-4; D remains ambiguous. The tail of the sequence fits TRBJ2-7 better, so the J call may be wrong. Per germline, CDR1 SGHDN and CDR2 FVKESK. This CDR3 has 16 amino acids. CDR3 sequence reads: CASSQTLNSLPREQYF. CDR3 bases: TGTGCCAGCAGCCAAACCCTTAACTCCCTTCCTCGCGAGCAGTACTTC.

The CDR3 DNA follows: TGTGCCAGCAGAAAACCCCTGGGGCAAGTTGACGAGCAGTACTTC. Its protein product is CASRKPLGQVDEQYF. The V and J genes are TRBV9 and TRBJ2-7; D perhaps matches TRBD1 (5 bases). CDR1 is SGDLS and CDR2 is YYNGEE in the germline V gene. The CDR3 length is 15 residues. V shed 5 bases and J shed 5 bases, with 20 bases lying between them.

Concerning this clonotype: A single base separates this from a much larger clone, so it may be a read error. CDR3 sequence reads: CATSGGYTDTQYF. The CDR3 DNA follows: TGTGCCACCAGCGGGGGTTACACAGATACGCAGTATTTT. V is TRBV15 and J is TRBJ2-3; D may correspond to TRBD1 or TRBD2 (5 bases each). Germline CDR1 and CDR2: LNHNV and YYDKDF (reference sequence). The V gene lost 5 bases and the J gene lost 2 bases, with 8 bases spanning the gap. The CDR3 runs to 13 residues.

The rearrangement links TRBV28 to TRBJ2-3, with D possibly being TRBD2 (5 bases). The CDR3 totals 15 residues. With 9 bases removed from V and 2 bases from J, the gap between germline ends came to 18 bases. From germline, CDR1 is MDHEN and CDR2 SYDVKM. CDR3: CASVETSGSTDTQYF. CDR3 in DNA: TGTGCCAGTGTGGAGACGTCGGGATCCACAGATACGCAGTATTTT.

Only a few counts were recorded for this clonotype. V is TRBV3-1 and J is TRBJ2-7; 8 positions agree with TRBD1. The germline V gene has CDR1 LGHDT and CDR2 YNNKEL (reference sequence). The CDR3 is made up of 15 amino acids. The junction had 7 bases not matched to a gene; V was cut back by 4 bases and J by 2 bases. CDR3 protein: CASSRGGQGTYEQYF. The DNA for the CDR3 is TGTGCCAGCAGCCGGGGCGGACAGGGCACCTACGAGCAGTACTTC.

The rearrangement links TRBV20-1 to TRBJ2-7; D possibly corresponds to TRBD2 (5 bases). The CDR3 totals 13 residues. Looked up from germline, CDR1 is DFQATT and CDR2 is SNEGSKA (reference sequence). Trimming removed 2 bases from V and 2 bases from J, with 10 bases in between. CDR3 in DNA: TGCAGTGCTAGAAGGCGGGCAGCCTACGAGCAGTACTTC. It yields the protein CSARRRAAYEQYF.

In DNA form, the CDR3 reads TGCAGTGCTAGAGCCGCGGGGAAGGGGGCTAACTATGGCTACACCTTC. This sequence encodes CSARAAGKGANYGYTF. The V gene is TRBV20-1, the J gene TRBJ1-2, with D perhaps TRBD1 (6 bases). CDR1 is DFQATT and CDR2 is SNEGSKA in the germline V gene (reference sequence). V was pared by 1 base and J by 0 bases, with 15 bases between. The CDR3 spans 16 residues.

The chain couples TRBV4-2 to TRBJ2-1; TRBD1 matches 8 bases. Germline CDR1 LGHNA, CDR2 YNFKEQ. The CDR3 covers 15 residues. The V segment lost 0 bases and the J segment 6 bases; nucleotides outside the gene matches: 4. CDR3: CASSQDPTGANEQFF. DNA for the CDR3: TGTGCCAGCAGCCAAGACCCGACAGGGGCCAATGAGCAGTTCTTC.

The chain has TRBV27 and TRBJ1-2; the D is unclear. V gave up 7 bases and J gave up 8 bases, with 17 bases separating them. Germline V gives CDR1 MNHEY, CDR2 SMNVEV (reference sequence). This CDR3 has 13 amino acids. The CDR3 region is CASKRLDGVGYTF. DNA of the CDR3: TGTGCCAGCAAGCGTCTGGATGGGGTCGGCTACACCTTC.

The chain combines TRBV6-2 or TRBV6-3 with TRBJ2-7; 8 bases match TRBD2. V trimming: 0 bases; J trimming: 2 bases; junction bases outside the gene matches: 0. The V gene's germline CDR1 is MNHEY and CDR2 SVGEGT. The CDR3 has 14 residues. CDR3 DNA sequence: TGTGCCAGCAGTTACTCGACTAGCGCCTACGAGCAGTACTTC. Amino acids: CASSYSTSAYEQYF.

With regard to this clonotype: A much larger clonotype is one base distant, so this may be a read error. V usage is TRBV9 and J usage is TRBJ2-5, with D perhaps assigned TRBD1 or TRBD2 (6 bases each). CDR3 length equals 16 residues. The germline V gene has CDR1 SGDLS and CDR2 YYNGEE. V dropped 0 bases and J dropped 11 bases, with 23 bases sitting between them. The DNA for the CDR3 is TGTGCCAGCAGCGTAGTTGTAGGGGGTCGGGGGAATGAGCAGTACTTC. It encodes CASSVVVGGRGNEQYF.

This chain joins TRBV19 and TRBJ2-7, with 7 bases aligning to TRBD1. With the DNA end fitting TRBJ2-5 better, the J assignment may be wrong. This CDR3 has 15 amino acids. Germline values: CDR1 LNHDA, CDR2 SQIVND (reference sequence). The CDR3 DNA sequence: TGTGCCAGTAGTACCACTTCCGGGACAGCGAAGACCCAGTACTTC. Protein product: CASSTTSGTAKTQYF.

The rearrangement uses TRBV28 and TRBJ2-5; 8 positions agree with TRBD2. The CDR3 length is 19 residues. Trimming removed 5 bases from V and 11 bases from J; junction bases left unmatched: 28. Germline CDR1 MDHEN, CDR2 SYDVKM. DNA for the CDR3: TGTGCCAGCAGTCCAGAAGTGTCGGGGTCCGGGACTAGGTCCTACAAGCAGTACTTC. Amino acids: CASSPEVSGSGTRSYKQYF.

With regard to this clonotype: With a much larger clone just one base away, this may be a read error. This CDR3 is missing its conserved last phenylalanine or tryptophan, likely due to a read error. This chain joins TRBV29-1 and TRBJ2-5; TRBD1 agrees at 11 bases. The CDR3 totals 15 residues. V trimming: 3 bases; J trimming: 5 bases; junction bases outside the gene matches: 8. Germline CDR1 is SQVTM and CDR2 is ANQGSEA. CDR3 protein: CSVDPDRGRGETQYL. CDR3 sequence (DNA): TGCAGCGTTGACCCGGACAGGGGGCGAGGGGAGACCCAGTACCTC.

On this clonotype: A read error may produce the germline difference seen at one junction end. V gene TRBV6-2 or TRBV6-3 combines with J gene TRBJ1-4; D is unresolved. Germline V gene lookup returns CDR1 MNHEY and CDR2 SVGEGT. The CDR3 is 12 amino acids. The CDR3 DNA follows: TGTGTCAGCAGTTACTCGGCGTCAGAACTGTTTTTT. Translated: CVSSYSASELFF.

As for this clonotype: The junction differs from germline at one of its ends, possibly a read error. The genes are TRBV7-2 and TRBJ2-5; 7 nucleotides match TRBD1. CDR3 length: 15 amino acids. Germline CDR1 SGHTA, CDR2 FQGNSA. The CDR3 nucleotides are TGTGCCAGCAGCTTAGGGGCAGGGGGACGAGAGGCCCAGTACTTC. This translates into CASSLGAGGREAQYF.

About this clonotype itself: This may come from a read error, since a much larger clone is one base off. The chain links TRBV6-2 or TRBV6-3 to TRBJ1-5; D is unresolved. V was pared by 2 bases and J by 9 bases, with 5 bases between. The CDR3 covers 11 residues. Germline V gene data show CDR1 as MNHEY and CDR2 as SVGEGT. The CDR3 sequence is CASSYVGPQHF. CDR3 nucleotide sequence: TGTGCCAGCAGTTACGTGGGGCCCCAGCATTTT.

Only a few counts were recorded for this clonotype. The chain has TRBV7-2 and TRBJ2-5; no definite D call. CDR1 and CDR2 (germline): SGHTA, FQGNSA. Deletions cut 3 bases from V and 5 bases from J, with 10 bases between. The CDR3 consists of 13 residues. CDR3 loop: CASSFPGWETQYF. In DNA form, the CDR3 reads TGTGCCAGCAGCTTTCCTGGATGGGAGACCCAGTACTTC.

The V and J genes are TRBV6-2 or TRBV6-3 and TRBJ2-5; D uncertain. The germline V and J ends were trimmed by 6 bases and 7 bases, with 9 bases remaining between them. This CDR3 has 11 residues. Germline lookup yields CDR1 MNHEY and CDR2 SVGEGT. CDR3 amino acids: CASSPTGTQYF. The CDR3 DNA reads TGTGCCAGCAGCCCAACTGGGACCCAGTACTTC.

The chain has TRBV6-2 or TRBV6-3 and TRBJ2-7; tentatively, D is TRBD2 (6 bases). The germline V gene has CDR1 MNHEY and CDR2 SVGEGT. The CDR3 covers 15 residues. V was clipped by 2 bases and J by 3 bases, with 14 bases between them. CDR3: CASSYVAAGRYEQYF. Written as DNA, the CDR3 is TGTGCCAGCAGTTACGTTGCCGCGGGACGCTACGAGCAGTACTTC.